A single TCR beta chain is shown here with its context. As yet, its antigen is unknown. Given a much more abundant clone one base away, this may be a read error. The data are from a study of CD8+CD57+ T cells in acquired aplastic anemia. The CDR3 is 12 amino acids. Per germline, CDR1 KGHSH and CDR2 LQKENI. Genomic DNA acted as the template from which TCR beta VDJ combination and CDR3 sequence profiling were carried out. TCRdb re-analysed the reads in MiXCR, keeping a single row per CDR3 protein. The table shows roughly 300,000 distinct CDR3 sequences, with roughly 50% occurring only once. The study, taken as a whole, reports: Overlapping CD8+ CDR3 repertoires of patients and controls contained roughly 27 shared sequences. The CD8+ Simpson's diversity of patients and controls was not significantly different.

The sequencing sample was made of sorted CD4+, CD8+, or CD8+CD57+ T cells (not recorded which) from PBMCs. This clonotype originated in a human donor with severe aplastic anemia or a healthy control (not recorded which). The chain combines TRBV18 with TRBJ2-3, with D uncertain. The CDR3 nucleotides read TGTGCCAGCTCAACGATCACAGATACGCAGTGTTTT. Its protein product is CASSTITDTQCF.